The following is a T cell receptor (beta chain) sequence with its context. Its antigen is still unknown. Trimming took 1 base from V and 8 from J, leaving 20 bases between them. Germline values: CDR1 SEHNR, CDR2 FQNEAQ (reference sequence). The CDR3 covers 16 residues. This specimen belongs to a study of siplizumab effects on memory and regulatory T cells. General observations from the study: Mapping to unstimulated subsets was achieved for only a minor fraction of alloreactive clones. Naive T cells were seemingly more diverse than memory cells, and major contributions to the alloresponse seemed to be made by them. Proliferating Tregs in siplizumab cultures were never verified as suppressive.

Sequencing was performed with immunoSEQ multiplex PCR; in TCRdb, only in-frame clones are kept and a portion is missing. This sample has about 110,000 clones, with 92% found just once. The receptor was isolated from a human donor in good health. The sequencing sample was made of Tregs sorted from blood. This rearrangement joins TRBV7-9 to TRBJ1-2, with D unresolved. For the CDR3, the DNA is TGTGCCAGCAGCTTAGTGCTTGGGGTGTTGGATCAAGGCTACACCTTC. Amino acid sequence: CASSLVLGVLDQGYTF.